The sequence of this T cell receptor (beta chain) was determined in a study of blood T cell repertoires in COVID-19. For the study at large: Samples came from the United States, Italy and Spain, spanning acute and convalescent COVID-19.

The CDR3 loop spans 18 amino acids. The trim removed 1 base at V and 3 bases at J, leaving 8 bases unmatched. Germline-derived CDR1 and CDR2 are SEHNR and FQNEAQ (reference sequence). Some clones are missing from TCRdb's copy, which holds only in-frame ones; the method was immunoSEQ multiplex PCR. The data show about 170,000 clones, 84% seen once. The Seattle patients joined while their infection was active and were tracked longitudinally afterward. The TCR originated in a woman aged 80 or older with COVID-19, enrolled during active disease. The chain recombines TRBV7-9 with TRBJ1-6, with 8 bases that match TRBD1. Sequencing was performed on peripheral blood. The CDR3 DNA follows: TGTGCCAGCAGCTTAGATGGGGACAGGCTCCGCTATAATTCACCCCTCCACTTT. Translating gives CASSLDGDRLRYNSPLHF.